This T cell receptor (beta chain) was captured in a study of identical twins. Notes on this clonotype: Its target is unknown.

This CDR3 is 14 amino acids long. V was cut by 3 bases and J by 3 bases, with 11 bases left in between. The study's findings and limits: Monozygotic twins shared more out-of-frame TCR alpha than recombination models predicted. Memory repertoires lacked the insertion deficit that abundant cord blood beta clonotypes showed.

Each CDR3 protein gets one entry after TCRdb re-called the 5' RACE reads with MiXCR. The table has 500,000 to 600,000 distinct CDR3 sequences, roughly a fifth seen once. This sample also belongs to another study, concerning T cells expressing NK-cell markers.

The gene calls are TRBV12-3 or TRBV12-4 and TRBJ1-2; D possibly corresponds to TRBD1 (6 bases). The specimen was CD4+ T cells sorted from blood. This TCR came from a young woman in good health. The CDR3 is CASSLDSGDYGYTF. The CDR3 DNA is TGTGCCAGCAGTTTGGACAGTGGGGACTATGGCTACACCTTC.